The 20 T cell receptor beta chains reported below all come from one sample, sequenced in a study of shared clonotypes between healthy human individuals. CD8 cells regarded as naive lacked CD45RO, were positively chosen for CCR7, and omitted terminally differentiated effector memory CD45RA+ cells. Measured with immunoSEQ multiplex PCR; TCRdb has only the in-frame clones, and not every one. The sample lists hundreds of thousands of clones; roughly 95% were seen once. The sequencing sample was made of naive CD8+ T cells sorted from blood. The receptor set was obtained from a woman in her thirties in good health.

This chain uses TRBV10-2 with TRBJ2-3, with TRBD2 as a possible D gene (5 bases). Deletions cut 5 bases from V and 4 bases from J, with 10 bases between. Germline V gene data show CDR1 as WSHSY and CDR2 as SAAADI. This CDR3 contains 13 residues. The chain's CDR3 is CASSQADPDTQYF. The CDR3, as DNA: TGCGCCAGCAGTCAAGCGGACCCAGATACGCAGTATTTT.

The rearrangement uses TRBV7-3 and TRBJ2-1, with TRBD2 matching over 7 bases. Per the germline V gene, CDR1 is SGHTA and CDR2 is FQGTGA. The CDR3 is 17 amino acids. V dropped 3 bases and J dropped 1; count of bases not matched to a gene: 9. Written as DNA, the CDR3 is TGTGCCAGCAGCTTTAGGAAAGAGCGGGGATCCTACAATGAGCAGTTCTTC. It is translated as CASSFRKERGSYNEQFF.

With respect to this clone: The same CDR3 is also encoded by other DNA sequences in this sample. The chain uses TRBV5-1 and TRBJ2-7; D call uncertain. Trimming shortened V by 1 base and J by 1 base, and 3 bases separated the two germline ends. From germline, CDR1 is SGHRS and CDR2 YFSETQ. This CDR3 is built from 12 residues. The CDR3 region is CASSLRSYEQYF. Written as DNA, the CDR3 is TGCGCCAGCAGCTTGAGATCCTACGAGCAGTACTTC.

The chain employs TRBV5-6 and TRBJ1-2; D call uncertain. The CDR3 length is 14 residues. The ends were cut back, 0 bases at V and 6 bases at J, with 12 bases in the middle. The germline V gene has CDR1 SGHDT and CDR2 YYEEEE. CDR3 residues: CASSLEPGFDGYTF. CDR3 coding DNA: TGTGCCAGCAGCTTGGAGCCTGGTTTTGATGGCTACACCTTC.

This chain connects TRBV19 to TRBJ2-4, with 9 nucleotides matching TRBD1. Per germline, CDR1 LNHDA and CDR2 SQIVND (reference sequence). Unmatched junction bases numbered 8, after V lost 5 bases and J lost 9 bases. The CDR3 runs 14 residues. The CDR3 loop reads CASSPTTGGGIQYF. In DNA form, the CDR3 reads TGTGCCAGTAGTCCAACGACAGGGGGGGGCATTCAGTACTTC.

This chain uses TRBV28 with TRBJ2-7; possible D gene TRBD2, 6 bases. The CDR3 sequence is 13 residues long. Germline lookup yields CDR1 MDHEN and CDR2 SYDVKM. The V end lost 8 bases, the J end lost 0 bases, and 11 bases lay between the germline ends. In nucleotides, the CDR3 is TGTGCCAGCCGGGACTCCAGCTCCTACGAGCAGTACTTC. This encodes CASRDSSSYEQYF.

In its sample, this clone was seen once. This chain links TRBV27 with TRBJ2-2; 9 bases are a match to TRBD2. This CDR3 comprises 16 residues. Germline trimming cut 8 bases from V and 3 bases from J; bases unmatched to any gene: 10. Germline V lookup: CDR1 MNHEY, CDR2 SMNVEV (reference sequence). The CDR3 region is CASWGLTSGYTGELFF. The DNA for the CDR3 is TGTGCCAGCTGGGGGTTGACTAGCGGATACACCGGGGAGCTGTTTTTT.

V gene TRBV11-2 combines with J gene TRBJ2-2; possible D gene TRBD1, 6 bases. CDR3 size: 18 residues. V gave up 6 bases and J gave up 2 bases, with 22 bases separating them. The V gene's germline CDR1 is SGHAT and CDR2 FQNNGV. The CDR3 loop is CASRPEVTGTLNTGELFF. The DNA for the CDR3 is TGTGCCAGCAGACCTGAAGTTACAGGGACACTCAACACCGGGGAGCTGTTTTTT.

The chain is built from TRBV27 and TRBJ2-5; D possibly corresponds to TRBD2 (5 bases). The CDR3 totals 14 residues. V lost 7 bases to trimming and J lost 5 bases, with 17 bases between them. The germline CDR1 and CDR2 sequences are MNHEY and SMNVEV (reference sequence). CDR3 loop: CASTHVGSDETQYF. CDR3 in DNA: TGTGCCAGCACCCATGTGGGGAGCGATGAGACCCAGTACTTC.

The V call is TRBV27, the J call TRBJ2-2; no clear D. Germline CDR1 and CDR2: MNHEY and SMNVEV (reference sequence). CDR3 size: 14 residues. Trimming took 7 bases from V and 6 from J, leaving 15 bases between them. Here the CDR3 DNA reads TGTGCCAGCAACCCAAATTGGGCATCCGGGGAGCTGTTTTTT. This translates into CASNPNWASGELFF.

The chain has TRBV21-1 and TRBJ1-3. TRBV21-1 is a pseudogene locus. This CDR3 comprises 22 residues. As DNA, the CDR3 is TGTGCCAGCAGCAAAGAAACCTATGGGATTATACGGGGGCGGCGCTCTGGAAACACCATATATTTT. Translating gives CASSKETYGIIRGRRSGNTIYF.

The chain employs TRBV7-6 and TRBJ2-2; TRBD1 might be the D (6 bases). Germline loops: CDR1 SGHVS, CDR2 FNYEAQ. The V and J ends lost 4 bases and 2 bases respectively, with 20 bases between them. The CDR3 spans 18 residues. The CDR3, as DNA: TGTGCCAGCAGCTCCCAACCAGTAGGGGGACCCAACACCGGGGAGCTGTTTTTT. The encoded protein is CASSSQPVGGPNTGELFF.

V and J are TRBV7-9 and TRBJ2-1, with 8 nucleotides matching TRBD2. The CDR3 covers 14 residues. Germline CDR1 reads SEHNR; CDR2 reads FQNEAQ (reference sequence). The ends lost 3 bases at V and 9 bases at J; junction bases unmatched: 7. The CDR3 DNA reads TGTGCCAGCAGCTTTCAGGCGGGAGGTATTGAGCAGTTCTTC. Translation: CASSFQAGGIEQFF. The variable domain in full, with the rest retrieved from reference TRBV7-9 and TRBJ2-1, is DTGVSQNPRHKITKRGQNVTFRCDPISEHNRLYWYRQTLGQGPEFLTYFQNEAQLEKSRLLSDRFSAERPKGSFSTLEIQRTEQGDSAMYLCASSFQAGGIEQFFGPGTRLTVL.

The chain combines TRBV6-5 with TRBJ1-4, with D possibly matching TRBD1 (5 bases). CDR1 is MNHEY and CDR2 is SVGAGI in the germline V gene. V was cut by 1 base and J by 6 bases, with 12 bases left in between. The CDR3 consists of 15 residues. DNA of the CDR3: TGTGCCAGCAGTTACTTCGGAGGGGTGGATGAAAAACTGTTTTTT. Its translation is CASSYFGGVDEKLFF.

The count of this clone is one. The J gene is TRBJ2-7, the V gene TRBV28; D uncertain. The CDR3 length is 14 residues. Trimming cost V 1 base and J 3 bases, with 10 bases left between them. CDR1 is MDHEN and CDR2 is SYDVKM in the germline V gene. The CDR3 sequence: CASSLFQSLYEQYF. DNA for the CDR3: TGTGCCAGCAGTTTATTCCAATCCCTCTACGAGCAGTACTTC.

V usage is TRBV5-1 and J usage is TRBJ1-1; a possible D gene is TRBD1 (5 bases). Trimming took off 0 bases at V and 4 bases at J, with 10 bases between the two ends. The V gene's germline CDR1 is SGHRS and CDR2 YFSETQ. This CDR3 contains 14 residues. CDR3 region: CASSLVGARTEAFF. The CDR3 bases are TGCGCCAGCAGCTTGGTAGGGGCGCGCACTGAAGCTTTCTTT. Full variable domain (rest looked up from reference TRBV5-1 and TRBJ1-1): KAGVTQTPRYLIKTRGQQVTLSCSPISGHRSVSWYQQTPGQGLQFLFEYFSETQRNKGNFPGRFSGRQFSNSRSEMNVSTLELGDSALYLCASSLVGARTEAFFGQGTRLTVV.

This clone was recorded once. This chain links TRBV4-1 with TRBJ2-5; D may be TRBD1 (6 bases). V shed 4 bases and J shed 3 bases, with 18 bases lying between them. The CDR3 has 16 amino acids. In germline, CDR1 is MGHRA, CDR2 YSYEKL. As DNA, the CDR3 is TGCGCCAGCAGCCCACAATTTACAGGGTACAAAGAGACCCAGTACTTC. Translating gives CASSPQFTGYKETQYF.

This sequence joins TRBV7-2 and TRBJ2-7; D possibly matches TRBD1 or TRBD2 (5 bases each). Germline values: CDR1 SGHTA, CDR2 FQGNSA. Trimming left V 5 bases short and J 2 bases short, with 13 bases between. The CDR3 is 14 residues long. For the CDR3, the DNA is TGTGCCAGCAGCCGGGGCCCTGGACCCTACGAGCAGTACTTC. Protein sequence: CASSRGPGPYEQYF.

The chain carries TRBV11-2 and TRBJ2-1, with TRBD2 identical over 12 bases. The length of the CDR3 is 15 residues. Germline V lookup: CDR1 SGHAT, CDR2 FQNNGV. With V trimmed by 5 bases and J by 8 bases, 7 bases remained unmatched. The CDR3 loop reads CASSTASGRAHEQFF. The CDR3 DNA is TGTGCCAGCAGCACCGCTAGCGGGAGGGCCCATGAGCAGTTCTTC.

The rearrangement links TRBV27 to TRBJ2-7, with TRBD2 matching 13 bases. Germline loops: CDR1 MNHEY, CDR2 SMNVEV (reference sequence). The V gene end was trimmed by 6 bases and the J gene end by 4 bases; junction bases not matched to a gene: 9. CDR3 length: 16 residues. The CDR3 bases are TGTGCCAGCAGCCGCGTACTAGCGGGAGGGGATTACGAGCAGTACTTC. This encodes CASSRVLAGGDYEQYF.